This entry lists 11 T cell receptor beta chains sequenced from one sample in a study of blood T cell repertoires in COVID-19. The repertoire was sequenced with immunoSEQ multiplex PCR; TCRdb's copy has only in-frame clones and lacks some. The sample lists some 410,000 clones, 88% occurring once. The sequencing input was PBMCs or T cells enriched from blood (not recorded which). All receptors come from a woman aged 25 to 39 with acute COVID-19.

The gene calls are TRBV7-2 and TRBJ2-5; 7 bases align to TRBD2. Germline loops: CDR1 SGHTA, CDR2 FQGNSA. This CDR3 region has 16 residues. V gave up 7 bases and J gave up 2 bases; unmatched junction bases: 13. DNA of the CDR3: TGTGCCAGCAACCTCGTTAGCGGGTCTACTCAAGAGACCCAGTACTTC. It is translated as CASNLVSGSTQETQYF.

To note about this clone: This sample also contains other DNA sequences that code for the same CDR3. The chain is built from TRBV30 and TRBJ2-7; the match to TRBD1 covers 7 bases. Germline lookup yields CDR1 GTSNPN and CDR2 SVGIG (reference sequence). After removal of 3 bases from V and 4 bases from J, the junction contained 6 bases not matched to a gene. The CDR3 contains 13 residues. In DNA form, the CDR3 reads TGTGCCTGGAGCCCGGGACAGCCGTACGAGCAGTACTTC. Translation gives CAWSPGQPYEQYF.

The chain uses TRBV27 and TRBJ2-7, with 8 bases identical to TRBD1. Unmatched junction bases numbered 5, after V lost 4 bases and J lost 0 bases. Germline values: CDR1 MNHEY, CDR2 SMNVEV (reference sequence). CDR3 size: 15 residues. The DNA for the CDR3 is TGTGCCAGCAGTTCCCTCCAGGGGGCCTCCTACGAGCAGTACTTC. Protein: CASSSLQGASYEQYF.

V is TRBV10-2 and J is TRBJ2-7; 7 bases align to TRBD1. In germline, CDR1 is WSHSY, CDR2 SAAADI. The CDR3 runs 15 residues. The V and J ends lost 6 bases and 3 bases, in that order; junction bases with no gene match: 11. CDR3 DNA sequence: TGCGCCAGCAGGGCGATTCCGGGACAGATCTACGAGCAGTACTTC. Translation: CASRAIPGQIYEQYF.

This chain uses TRBV9 with TRBJ2-1; weak D call: TRBD2 (6 bases). CDR1 and CDR2 from the germline V gene are SGDLS and YYNGEE. Trimming cost V 0 bases and J 12 bases, with 13 bases left between them. This CDR3 is built from 13 residues. The CDR3 DNA is TGTGCCAGCAGCGTAGAAGCCGGGGGATGGCAGTTCTTC. It codes for CASSVEAGGWQFF.

The V call is TRBV7-2, the J call TRBJ1-3; D not certain. The CDR3 runs to 16 residues. The V gene lost 3 bases and the J gene lost 0 bases, with 12 bases spanning the gap. Germline CDR1 reads SGHTA; CDR2 reads FQGNSA. CDR3 sequence (DNA): TGTGCCAGCAGCTTGTACCAGGCAAGCTCTGGAAACACCATATATTTT. It specifies CASSLYQASSGNTIYF.

The chain carries TRBV29-1 and TRBJ2-3; possible D gene TRBD1, 6 bases. This CDR3 is 13 amino acids long. Germline-derived CDR1 and CDR2 are SQVTM and ANQGSEA. Trimming removed 2 bases at V and 6 bases at J, with 12 bases between. The CDR3 here is CSVESGVLDTQYF. The CDR3 nucleotides read TGCAGCGTTGAATCAGGGGTTTTGGATACGCAGTATTTT.

The CDR3 region is CASSAKTGYEQYF. CDR3 sequence (DNA): TGTGCCAGCAGCGCAAAGACAGGATACGAGCAGTACTTC. The gene calls are TRBV7-3 and TRBJ2-7; D may be TRBD1 (6 bases). This CDR3 has 13 amino acids. Trimming shortened V by 5 bases and J by 4 bases, and 12 bases separated the two germline ends. Germline V gives CDR1 SGHTA, CDR2 FQGTGA.

This chain links TRBV30 with TRBJ2-5; 8 nucleotides line up with TRBD2. CDR1 is GTSNPN, CDR2 SVGIG, per germline (reference sequence). This CDR3 region has 16 residues. V shed 1 base and J 0 bases; nucleotides not matched to a gene: 7. The CDR3 DNA follows: TGTGCCTGGAGTGATCCCGGGGGGGAGTACCAAGAGACCCAGTACTTC. Protein product: CAWSDPGGEYQETQYF.

CDR3 residues: CASSVTGGKTGELFF. The CDR3, as DNA: TGCGCCAGCAGCGTGACAGGGGGGAAAACCGGGGAGCTGTTTTTT. J is TRBJ2-2 and V is TRBV5-1; 9 nucleotides line up with TRBD1. V was pared by 4 bases and J by 5 bases, with 6 bases of the junction left unmatched. CDR1 is SGHRS, CDR2 YFSETQ, per germline. CDR3 size: 15 residues.

The rearrangement joins TRBV5-6 to TRBJ1-2, with 8 bases aligning to TRBD1. The CDR3 totals 15 residues. Germline CDR1 is SGHDT and CDR2 is YYEEEE. J was trimmed by 0 bases and V by 4 bases; bases with no gene match: 5. The CDR3 coding sequence is TGTGCCAGCAGCGCAATACAGGGGGCTAACTATGGCTACACCTTC. The encoded protein is CASSAIQGANYGYTF. The whole variable domain, remainder taken from reference TRBV5-6 and TRBJ1-2, is DAGVTQSPTHLIKTRGQQVTLRCSPKSGHDTVSWYQQALGQGPQFIFQYYEEEERQRGNFPDRFSGHQFPNYSSELNVNALLLGDSALYLCASSAIQGANYGYTFGSGTRLTVV.